The entry that follows covers one T cell receptor (beta chain) sequence. These data belong to a study of long-term antiretroviral therapy in people with HIV. Treatment for all HIV-infected participants took place in the United States. The germline V gene has CDR1 SEHNR and CDR2 FQNEAQ (reference sequence). This CDR3 is built from 15 residues. The V segment lost 5 bases and the J segment 0 bases; nucleotides outside the gene matches: 4. immunoSEQ v3.0 was run at survey level. Using immunoSEQ multiplex PCR, the repertoire was profiled, and TCRdb retains in-frame clones only, with some absent. In the table there are some 20,000 clones, roughly 88% of which are singletons.

This sequence was found in a woman aged 35 to 49 with HIV. Sequences were derived from unsorted PBMCs, sampled 1.2 years after starting antiretroviral therapy. The V gene is TRBV7-9, the J gene TRBJ1-1; 9 bases match TRBD1. CDR3 DNA sequence: TGTGCCAGCAGCCCGGGACAGGGAGTGAACACTGAAGCTTTCTTT. Its protein is CASSPGQGVNTEAFF. Variable domain in full (rest from reference TRBV7-9 and TRBJ1-1): DTGVSQNPRHKITKRGQNVTFRCDPISEHNRLYWYRQTLGQGPEFLTYFQNEAQLEKSRLLSDRFSAERPKGSFSTLEIQRTEQGDSAMYLCASSPGQGVNTEAFFGQGTRLTVV.